This passage covers 20 T cell receptor beta chains from one sample sequenced in a study of blood T cell repertoires in COVID-19. Libraries were prepared by immunoSEQ multiplex PCR; TCRdb keeps only in-frame clonotypes and omits some of them. Among 200,000 to 250,000 clones listed, 80% to 90% were seen once. The sequenced sample consisted of PBMCs or T cells enriched from blood (not recorded which). All receptors come from a man aged 35-49 years who had recovered from COVID-19.

CDR3 in DNA: TGTGCCAGCAGCCAAATTAGGGGCGACACTGAAGCTTTCTTT. It yields the protein CASSQIRGDTEAFF. The chain recombines TRBV3-1 (or the pseudogene TRBV3-2) with TRBJ1-1; weak D call: TRBD1 (5 bases). Germline assignment: CDR1 LGHDT and CDR2 YNNKEL (reference sequence). V dropped 2 bases and J dropped 3 bases, with 10 bases sitting between them. The CDR3 covers 14 residues.

This chain uses TRBV2 with TRBJ2-7; 8 nucleotides align to TRBD2. V lost 10 bases to trimming and J lost 5 bases; unmatched junction nucleotides: 10. The CDR3 spans 13 residues. The V gene's germline CDR1 is SNHLY and CDR2 FYNNEI. CDR3: CATGREGRNEQYF. The CDR3, as DNA: TGTGCCACAGGACGGGAGGGCCGAAACGAGCAGTACTTC.

The chain has TRBV10-3 and TRBJ1-3, with D possibly matching TRBD1 (6 bases). This CDR3 has 16 residues. V lost 3 bases, J lost 0 bases, and 12 bases lay in between. Germline V CDR1 and CDR2: ENHRY, SYGVKD. In DNA form, the CDR3 reads TGTGCCATCAGTGACCCGGGGACATCCTCTGGAAACACCATATATTTT. It codes for CAISDPGTSSGNTIYF.

The DNA for the CDR3 is TGTGCCAGCAGTTATGAAGGACTAGCGGGGCTAGATACGCAGTATTTT. Protein sequence: CASSYEGLAGLDTQYF. The rearrangement uses TRBV6-5 and TRBJ2-3, with TRBD2 matching over 12 bases. V lost 3 bases to trimming and J lost 5 bases; unmatched junction nucleotides: 6. This CDR3 comprises 16 residues. Germline CDR1 and CDR2: MNHEY and SVGAGI.

This clone has a handful of counts. J is TRBJ2-7 and V is TRBV27; D is possibly TRBD2 (6 bases). The CDR3 is made up of 13 amino acids. The V gene lost 1 base and the J gene lost 4 bases, with 8 bases spanning the gap. Germline CDR1 and CDR2: MNHEY and SMNVEV (reference sequence). CDR3 sequence: CASSLFGGYEQYF. In DNA, the CDR3 is TGTGCCAGCAGTTTATTCGGGGGATACGAGCAGTACTTC.

The chain carries TRBV4-1 and TRBJ2-1; a possible D gene is TRBD2 (6 bases). Germline loops: CDR1 MGHRA, CDR2 YSYEKL. Trimming pared 8 bases from V and 2 bases from J, leaving 10 bases between. CDR3 length: 13 residues. CDR3 DNA sequence: TGCGCCAGCGCGGGGACGCCCTACAATGAGCAGTTCTTC. As protein: CASAGTPYNEQFF.

The V call is TRBV4-2, the J call TRBJ1-3; no definite D call. Germline V gene lookup returns CDR1 LGHNA and CDR2 YNFKEQ. The CDR3 is 16 residues long. The V and J ends lost 2 bases and 0 bases respectively, with 11 bases between them. The CDR3 nucleotides are TGTGCCAGCAGCCAAAATGCACAGAGCTCTGGAAACACCATATATTTT. Its translation: CASSQNAQSSGNTIYF.

The V call is TRBV19, the J call TRBJ1-6; D is unclear. V lost 7 bases, J lost 0 bases, and 13 bases lay in between. The CDR3 sequence is 16 residues long. The V gene's germline CDR1 is LNHDA and CDR2 SQIVND (reference sequence). CDR3 in amino acids: CASTQGRSSYNSPLHF. The DNA of the CDR3 is TGTGCCAGTACTCAAGGGAGAAGCTCCTATAATTCACCCCTCCACTTT.

The chain couples TRBV9 to TRBJ2-7; TRBD2 might be the D (6 bases). This CDR3 comprises 16 residues. The germline gives CDR1 SGDLS, CDR2 YYNGEE. V lost 2 bases to trimming and J lost 0 bases, with 15 bases between them. The CDR3 sequence is CASSVRNSGSSYEQYF. The CDR3 nucleotides read TGTGCCAGCAGCGTTCGTAATAGCGGAAGCTCCTACGAGCAGTACTTC.

This sequence joins TRBV14 and TRBJ2-5; possible D gene TRBD2, 5 bases. Germline CDR1 SGHDN, CDR2 FVKESK. V was trimmed by 4 bases and J by 0 bases, leaving 6 bases between them. The CDR3 loop spans 13 amino acids. CDR3 nucleotides: TGTGCCAGCAGCCGACTATACCAAGAGACCCAGTACTTC. It yields the protein CASSRLYQETQYF.

The gene calls are TRBV19 and TRBJ1-6, with TRBD1 matching over 9 bases. CDR3 size: 13 residues. In germline, CDR1 is LNHDA, CDR2 SQIVND (reference sequence). Trimming took 9 bases from V and 9 from J; bases not matched to a gene: 6. CDR3 DNA: TGTGCCAGCGCACAGGGGGCTGGTTCACCCCTCCACTTT. This codes for CASAQGAGSPLHF.

This clone was recorded a few times. The chain links TRBV14 to TRBJ2-1; 9 nucleotides line up with TRBD1. Trimming removed 4 bases from V and 4 bases from J; junction bases left unmatched: 2. The CDR3 is 14 amino acids. Germline V gene sequence: CDR1 SGHDN, CDR2 FVKESK. The CDR3 DNA reads TGTGCCAGCAGCCGCGGACAGGGGTACAATGAGCAGTTCTTC. Translation gives CASSRGQGYNEQFF.

The chain recombines TRBV9 with TRBJ2-1; a possible D gene is TRBD2 (6 bases). CDR1 and CDR2 from the germline V gene are SGDLS and YYNGEE. Trimming pared 4 bases from V and 12 bases from J, leaving 14 bases between. The CDR3 is made up of 12 amino acids. CDR3 sequence (DNA): TGTGCCAGCAGCACAGAGGGGACTCCGCAGTTCTTC. Protein: CASSTEGTPQFF.

This clone was picked up a small number of times. The chain couples TRBV12-3 or TRBV12-4 to TRBJ2-7, with D tentatively TRBD1 (6 bases). This CDR3 is built from 12 residues. The V gene lost 5 bases and the J gene lost 9 bases, with 14 bases spanning the gap. The CDR3 here is CASSTTGWRQYF. The CDR3 region has the DNA TGTGCCAGCAGTACAACAGGGTGGCGGCAGTACTTC.

The V call is TRBV19, the J call TRBJ1-2; 11 nucleotides line up with TRBD1. CDR1 is LNHDA, CDR2 SQIVND, per germline (reference sequence). Trimming at V came to 3 bases and at J to 8 bases, leaving 8 bases not matched to a gene. The CDR3 spans 15 residues. As DNA, the CDR3 is TGTGCCAGTAGTATCACCCCGGGACAGGGGGGAGGCTACACCTTC. This translates into CASSITPGQGGGYTF.

The chain is built from TRBV27 and TRBJ1-2; tentatively, D is TRBD1 (6 bases). Trimming removed 5 bases from V and 5 bases from J, with 24 bases in between. Germline-derived CDR1 and CDR2 are MNHEY and SMNVEV (reference sequence). This CDR3 spans 17 amino acids. CDR3 in DNA: TGTGCCAGCAGTACCCGAAGTTCTGTAGGGGGTCGTTATGGCTACACCTTC. It is translated as CASSTRSSVGGRYGYTF.

The chain combines TRBV18 with TRBJ1-2, with unresolved D. Germline V gene sequence: CDR1 KGHSH, CDR2 LQKENI. Deletions cut 6 bases from V and 5 bases from J, with 16 bases between. The CDR3 runs 14 residues. CDR3 bases: TGTGCCAGCTCCCTCTCGACGGGAAATTATGGCTACACCTTC. As protein: CASSLSTGNYGYTF. The whole variable domain, remainder taken from reference TRBV18 and TRBJ1-2, is NAGVMQNPRHLVRRRGQEARLRCSPMKGHSHVYWYRQLPEEGLKFMVYLQKENIIDESGMPKERFSAEFPKEGPSILRIQQVVRGDSAAYFCASSLSTGNYGYTFGSGTRLTVV.

This sequence joins TRBV19 and TRBJ2-7, with D perhaps matching TRBD2 (6 bases). Germline CDR1 is LNHDA and CDR2 is SQIVND (reference sequence). Trimming stripped 5 bases from V and 3 bases from J, with 14 bases between. The CDR3 is 14 residues long. The CDR3 region has the DNA TGTGCCAGTAGTCCAACCCGGGACTTCTACGAGCAGTACTTC. Protein sequence: CASSPTRDFYEQYF.

On this clone: At one end, the junction sequence differs from germline, possibly due to a read error. The V and J genes are TRBV5-8 and TRBJ1-2; no clear D. This CDR3 spans 9 amino acids. CDR1 is SGHTS, CDR2 YDEGEE, per germline. Here the CDR3 reads CASSRGTAF. The CDR3 nucleotides read TGTGCCAGCAGCAGAGGAACCGCCTTC.

This clone occurred once. The chain carries TRBV4-1 and TRBJ2-5, with D tentatively TRBD2 (5 bases). Trimming took 1 base from V and 4 from J, leaving 7 bases between them. The CDR3 contains 13 residues. Germline V gene lookup returns CDR1 MGHRA and CDR2 YSYEKL. The DNA of the CDR3 is TGCGCCAGCAGCCAAGTTCTAGCAGAGACCCAGTACTTC. Residues: CASSQVLAETQYF.